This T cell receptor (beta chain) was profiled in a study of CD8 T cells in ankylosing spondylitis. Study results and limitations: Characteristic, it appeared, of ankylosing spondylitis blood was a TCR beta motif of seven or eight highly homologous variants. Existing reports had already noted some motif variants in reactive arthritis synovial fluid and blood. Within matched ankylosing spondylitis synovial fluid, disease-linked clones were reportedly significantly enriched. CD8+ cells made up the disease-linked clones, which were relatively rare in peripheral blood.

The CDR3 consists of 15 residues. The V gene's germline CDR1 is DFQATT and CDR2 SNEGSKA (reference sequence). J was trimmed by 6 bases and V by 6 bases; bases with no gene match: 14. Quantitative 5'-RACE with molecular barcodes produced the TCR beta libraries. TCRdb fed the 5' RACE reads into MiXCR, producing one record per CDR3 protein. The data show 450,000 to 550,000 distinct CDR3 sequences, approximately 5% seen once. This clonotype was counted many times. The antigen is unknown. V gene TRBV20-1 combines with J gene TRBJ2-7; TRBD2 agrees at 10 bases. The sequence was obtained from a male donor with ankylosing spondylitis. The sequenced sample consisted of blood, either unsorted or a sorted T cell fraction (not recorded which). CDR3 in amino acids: CSAGRASGGRGEQYF. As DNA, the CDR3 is TGCAGTGCAGGGCGAGCTAGCGGGGGAAGAGGCGAGCAGTACTTC.